A selection of T cell receptor beta chains follows, all from one sample in a study of beta chain features in type 1 diabetes. Profiled with immunoSEQ multiplex PCR; TCRdb holds only in-frame clones, not every one. The table shows 900,000 or so clones, with about a sixth occurring only once. Sequencing was performed on naive CD4+ T cells from blood. Source of these receptors: a woman between 18 and 30 years old in good health. The CDR3 runs from the conserved cysteine through the conserved F or W. The D gene is left open where the match is weak. Clone size is stated in some rows and not others, as once, few, many or a class when expanded.

j_call: TRBJ1-2; v_call: TRBV11-2; d_call: NA; clone_size: NA; cdr3_aa: CASSSDPSGGYTF; cdr3_nt: TGTGCCAGCAGCAGCGACCCCTCGGGAGGCTACACCTTC
j_call: TRBJ2-5; v_call: TRBV9; d_call: NA; clone_size: NA; cdr3_aa: CASSNHPFGETQYF; cdr3_nt: TGTGCCAGCAGCAACCATCCGTTCGGGGAGACCCAGTACTTC
j_call: TRBJ1-2; v_call: TRBV6-5; d_call: NA; clone_size: NA; cdr3_aa: CASSPDRAYGYTF; cdr3_nt: TGTGCCAGCAGTCCCGACCGAGCCTATGGCTACACCTTC
j_call: TRBJ2-3; v_call: TRBV2; d_call: NA; clone_size: few; cdr3_aa: CASSPRLTSTDTQYF; cdr3_nt: TGTGCCAGCAGCCCTAGGTTAACTAGCACAGATACGCAGTATTTT
j_call: TRBJ2-2; v_call: TRBV4-3; d_call: NA; clone_size: NA; cdr3_aa: CASSQDQHASGELFF; cdr3_nt: TGCGCCAGCAGCCAAGATCAGCACGCTTCTGGGGAGCTGTTTTTT
j_call: TRBJ2-5; v_call: TRBV7-2; d_call: NA; clone_size: few; cdr3_aa: CASSLPAETQYF; cdr3_nt: TGTGCCAGCAGCTTACCCGCAGAGACCCAGTACTTC
j_call: TRBJ2-1; v_call: TRBV7-2; d_call: NA; clone_size: NA; cdr3_aa: CASTQAAVYHEQFF; cdr3_nt: TGTGCCAGCACCCAAGCAGCGGTTTATCATGAGCAGTTCTTC
j_call: TRBJ2-1; v_call: TRBV7-8; d_call: NA; clone_size: NA; cdr3_aa: CASSGYGTREGEQFF; cdr3_nt: TGTGCCAGCAGCGGGTACGGGACGCGAGAAGGTGAGCAGTTCTTC
j_call: TRBJ2-3; v_call: TRBV5-8; d_call: TRBD1; clone_size: NA; cdr3_aa: CASRRQGLSTDTQYF; cdr3_nt: TGTGCCAGCAGACGACAGGGCTTGAGCACAGATACGCAGTATTTT
j_call: TRBJ2-7; v_call: TRBV7-6; d_call: TRBD2; clone_size: few; cdr3_aa: CASSSLVGGGRYEQYF; cdr3_nt: TGTGCCAGCAGCTCCCTGGTGGGGGGAGGGCGGTACGAGCAGTACTTC
j_call: TRBJ2-3; v_call: TRBV18; d_call: NA; clone_size: NA; cdr3_aa: CASSPPNTDTQYF; cdr3_nt: TGTGCCAGCTCACCACCCAACACAGATACGCAGTATTTT
j_call: TRBJ2-5; v_call: TRBV27; d_call: TRBD2; clone_size: NA; cdr3_aa: CASSSKTSGSLAGKTQYF; cdr3_nt: TGTGCCAGCAGTTCCAAAACTAGCGGGAGCCTTGCGGGGAAGACCCAGTACTTC
j_call: TRBJ2-7; v_call: TRBV7-2; d_call: TRBD2; clone_size: few; cdr3_aa: CASSLTSGRSYEQYF; cdr3_nt: TGTGCCAGCAGCTTAACTAGCGGGAGATCCTACGAGCAGTACTTC
j_call: TRBJ2-3; v_call: TRBV5-4; d_call: NA; clone_size: few; cdr3_aa: CASSLTSTDTQYF; cdr3_nt: TGTGCCAGCAGCCTAACCAGCACAGATACGCAGTATTTT
j_call: TRBJ1-5; v_call: TRBV7-2; d_call: TRBD1; clone_size: NA; cdr3_aa: CASSFSGGNQPQHF; cdr3_nt: TGTGCCAGCAGCTTCTCAGGGGGTAATCAGCCCCAGCATTTT
j_call: TRBJ2-5; v_call: TRBV6-6; d_call: TRBD2; clone_size: NA; cdr3_aa: CASSFSGSGAETQYF; cdr3_nt: TGTGCCAGCAGCTTTAGCGGGAGCGGTGCAGAGACCCAGTACTTC
j_call: TRBJ2-1; v_call: TRBV28; d_call: TRBD2; clone_size: NA; cdr3_aa: CASSSSRGRAWVNEQFF; cdr3_nt: TGTGCCAGCAGTTCCTCTCGCGGGAGGGCCTGGGTGAATGAGCAGTTCTTC
j_call: TRBJ1-1; v_call: TRBV15; d_call: NA; clone_size: NA; cdr3_aa: CATSGTRLGTEAFF; cdr3_nt: TGTGCCACCAGCGGAACCCGATTGGGCACTGAAGCTTTCTTT
j_call: TRBJ2-3; v_call: TRBV5-1; d_call: TRBD1; clone_size: NA; cdr3_aa: CASSPQGATDTQYF; cdr3_nt: TGCGCCAGCAGCCCACAGGGGGCCACAGATACGCAGTATTTT
j_call: TRBJ2-7; v_call: TRBV18; d_call: TRBD1; clone_size: NA; cdr3_aa: CASSPTSGGFHEQYF; cdr3_nt: TGTGCCAGCTCACCAACCTCAGGGGGCTTCCACGAGCAGTACTTC
j_call: TRBJ2-7; v_call: TRBV6-6; d_call: NA; clone_size: NA; cdr3_aa: CASSHPQAREQYF; cdr3_nt: TGTGCCAGCAGTCACCCCCAAGCGCGGGAGCAGTACTTC
j_call: TRBJ2-7; v_call: TRBV2; d_call: NA; clone_size: NA; cdr3_aa: CASTDSSYEQYF; cdr3_nt: TGTGCCAGCACCGACAGCTCCTACGAGCAGTACTTC
j_call: TRBJ2-5; v_call: TRBV5-1; d_call: TRBD2; clone_size: few; cdr3_aa: CASSPGLAGRQETQYF; cdr3_nt: TGCGCCAGCAGCCCAGGACTAGCGGGGAGACAAGAGACCCAGTACTTC
j_call: TRBJ2-3; v_call: TRBV7-2; d_call: TRBD2; clone_size: few; cdr3_aa: CASSLTLGTSGYTDTQYF; cdr3_nt: TGTGCCAGCAGCTTAACTTTGGGGACTAGCGGATACACAGATACGCAGTATTTT
j_call: TRBJ2-1; v_call: TRBV15; d_call: TRBD1; clone_size: NA; cdr3_aa: CATSRGRGLEQFF; cdr3_nt: TGTGCCACCAGCAGAGGCAGGGGGCTTGAGCAGTTCTTC
j_call: TRBJ2-6; v_call: TRBV7-8; d_call: NA; clone_size: few; cdr3_aa: CASSRLLYRTNSGANVLTF; cdr3_nt: TGTGCCAGCAGCCGCCTCCTTTACAGGACCAACTCTGGGGCCAACGTCCTGACTTTC
j_call: TRBJ2-3; v_call: TRBV7-2; d_call: TRBD2; clone_size: few; cdr3_aa: CASSQNLAGHADTQYF; cdr3_nt: TGTGCCAGCAGCCAAAATCTAGCGGGACATGCAGATACGCAGTATTTT
j_call: TRBJ2-5; v_call: TRBV9; d_call: TRBD1; clone_size: NA; cdr3_aa: CASSVGPGQLYEQYF; cdr3_nt: TGTGCCAGCAGCGTAGGCCCGGGACAGCTTTATGAGCAGTACTTC
j_call: TRBJ2-7; v_call: TRBV5-1; d_call: NA; clone_size: NA; cdr3_aa: CASSLGDGYGSSYEQYF; cdr3_nt: TGCGCCAGCAGCTTGGGCGACGGGTATGGAAGCTCCTACGAGCAGTACTTC
j_call: TRBJ2-2; v_call: TRBV27; d_call: TRBD1; clone_size: NA; cdr3_aa: CASSLGTGRTNTGELFF; cdr3_nt: TGTGCCAGCAGTTTAGGGACAGGGAGAACGAACACCGGGGAGCTGTTTTTT
j_call: TRBJ1-2; v_call: TRBV28; d_call: NA; clone_size: few; cdr3_aa: CASSQPRGIWYYGYTF; cdr3_nt: TGTGCCAGCAGTCAACCTCGGGGAATTTGGTACTATGGCTACACCTTC
j_call: TRBJ2-1; v_call: TRBV5-1; d_call: TRBD2; clone_size: few; cdr3_aa: CASSPGLAGGPGGNEQFF; cdr3_nt: TGCGCCAGCAGCCCGGGACTAGCGGGAGGGCCCGGGGGCAATGAGCAGTTCTTC
j_call: TRBJ1-2; v_call: TRBV2; d_call: NA; clone_size: few; cdr3_aa: CASGVWGNYGYTF; cdr3_nt: TGTGCCAGCGGGGTTTGGGGGAACTATGGCTACACCTTC
j_call: TRBJ2-1; v_call: TRBV15; d_call: NA; clone_size: few; cdr3_aa: CATSRGGLVESSYNEQFF; cdr3_nt: TGTGCCACCAGCAGAGGCGGCCTAGTGGAGAGCTCCTACAATGAGCAGTTCTTC
j_call: TRBJ2-7; v_call: TRBV2; d_call: NA; clone_size: NA; cdr3_aa: CASNQGYEQYF; cdr3_nt: TGTGCCAGTAATCAGGGATACGAGCAGTACTTC
j_call: TRBJ2-2; v_call: TRBV5-1; d_call: NA; clone_size: few; cdr3_aa: CASSLGDTGELFF; cdr3_nt: TGCGCCAGCAGCTTGGGGGACACCGGGGAGCTGTTTTTT
j_call: TRBJ2-1; v_call: TRBV7-2; d_call: TRBD2; clone_size: few; cdr3_aa: CASSPRTSGRVSYNEQFF; cdr3_nt: TGTGCCAGCAGCCCGAGGACTAGCGGGAGGGTCTCCTACAATGAGCAGTTCTTC
j_call: TRBJ1-1; v_call: TRBV6-1; d_call: NA; clone_size: NA; cdr3_aa: CASSDPGRLNTEAFF; cdr3_nt: TGTGCCAGCAGTGACCCCGGCAGATTGAACACTGAAGCTTTCTTT
j_call: TRBJ2-7; v_call: TRBV13; d_call: NA; clone_size: NA; cdr3_aa: CASSLAAGLIYEQYF; cdr3_nt: TGTGCCAGCAGCTTAGCGGCGGGCCTCATCTACGAGCAGTACTTC
j_call: TRBJ1-1; v_call: TRBV5-1; d_call: NA; clone_size: NA; cdr3_aa: CASSLGSAEAFF; cdr3_nt: TGCGCCAGCAGCTTGGGTTCGGCAGAAGCTTTCTTT
j_call: TRBJ1-1; v_call: TRBV27; d_call: NA; clone_size: NA; cdr3_aa: CASSSRDGNTEAFF; cdr3_nt: TGTGCCAGCAGTTCCCGGGACGGGAATACTGAAGCTTTCTTT
j_call: TRBJ2-3; v_call: TRBV2; d_call: TRBD2; clone_size: few; cdr3_aa: CANLADRDYPTDTQYF; cdr3_nt: TGTGCCAACCTGGCCGATCGGGACTACCCCACAGATACGCAGTATTTT
j_call: TRBJ2-7; v_call: TRBV28; d_call: NA; clone_size: NA; cdr3_aa: CASSSGYEQYF; cdr3_nt: TGTGCCAGCAGTTCCGGCTACGAGCAGTACTTC
j_call: TRBJ1-1; v_call: TRBV2; d_call: NA; clone_size: few; cdr3_aa: CASSVVGRNTEAFF; cdr3_nt: TGTGCCAGCAGTGTGGTTGGACGGAACACTGAAGCTTTCTTT
j_call: TRBJ1-5; v_call: TRBV21-1; d_call: NA; clone_size: few; cdr3_aa: CASSKIGDPQHF; cdr3_nt: TGTGCCAGCAGCAAAATCGGTGATCCCCAGCATTTT
j_call: TRBJ1-5; v_call: TRBV7-9; d_call: NA; clone_size: NA; cdr3_aa: CASSLAGFDQPQHF; cdr3_nt: TGTGCCAGCAGCTTAGCAGGGTTTGATCAGCCCCAGCATTTT
j_call: TRBJ2-5; v_call: TRBV7-2; d_call: TRBD1; clone_size: NA; cdr3_aa: CASSRAGGRETQYF; cdr3_nt: TGTGCCAGCAGCAGGGCAGGGGGCCGGGAGACCCAGTACTTC
j_call: TRBJ1-1; v_call: TRBV7-9; d_call: TRBD1; clone_size: NA; cdr3_aa: CASTEPGTVVLMNTEAFF; cdr3_nt: TGTGCCAGCACCGAACCTGGGACAGTAGTTTTAATGAACACTGAAGCTTTCTTT
j_call: TRBJ2-5; v_call: TRBV2; d_call: NA; clone_size: few; cdr3_aa: CASNLEVQETQYF; cdr3_nt: TGTGCCAGCAACCTGGAAGTTCAAGAGACCCAGTACTTC
j_call: TRBJ2-3; v_call: TRBV9; d_call: NA; clone_size: NA; cdr3_aa: CASSVGREAGTDTQYF; cdr3_nt: TGTGCCAGCAGCGTAGGTCGGGAAGCCGGCACAGATACGCAGTATTTT
j_call: TRBJ1-2; v_call: TRBV7-9; d_call: TRBD1; clone_size: NA; cdr3_aa: CASSSFSTGRFGYTF; cdr3_nt: TGTGCCAGCAGCTCCTTTTCGACAGGGCGCTTTGGCTACACCTTC
j_call: TRBJ2-2; v_call: TRBV5-1; d_call: NA; clone_size: NA; cdr3_aa: CASSLHPTSNAGELFF; cdr3_nt: TGCGCCAGCAGCTTGCACCCGACTAGTAATGCCGGGGAGCTGTTTTTT
j_call: TRBJ1-1; v_call: TRBV23-1; d_call: TRBD1; clone_size: NA; cdr3_aa: CASSQSGTGGNDRNTEAFF; cdr3_nt: TGCGCCAGCAGTCAGTCGGGGACAGGGGGCAATGACAGGAACACTGAAGCTTTCTTT
j_call: TRBJ2-1; v_call: TRBV11-1; d_call: TRBD1; clone_size: NA; cdr3_aa: CASSLAGQGWVKEQFF; cdr3_nt: TGTGCCAGCAGCTTAGCGGGACAGGGGTGGGTCAAGGAGCAGTTCTTC
j_call: TRBJ2-7; v_call: TRBV6-4; d_call: TRBD1; clone_size: NA; cdr3_aa: CASSALIQGPCSYEQYF; cdr3_nt: TGTGCCAGCAGTGCCCTGATACAGGGGCCCTGCTCCTACGAGCAGTACTTC
j_call: TRBJ2-7; v_call: TRBV4-2; d_call: NA; clone_size: NA; cdr3_aa: CASSQAWGETYEQYF; cdr3_nt: TGTGCCAGCAGCCAAGCTTGGGGGGAGACCTACGAGCAGTACTTC
j_call: TRBJ2-7; v_call: TRBV7-9; d_call: TRBD2; clone_size: NA; cdr3_aa: CASSRYRGRNPYEQYF; cdr3_nt: TGTGCCAGCAGCCGATACCGCGGGAGAAACCCCTACGAGCAGTACTTC
j_call: TRBJ2-1; v_call: TRBV5-1; d_call: NA; clone_size: few; cdr3_aa: CASSLAPGSSYNEQFF; cdr3_nt: TGCGCCAGCAGCTTGGCCCCAGGGAGCTCCTACAATGAGCAGTTCTTC
j_call: TRBJ2-2; v_call: TRBV7-9; d_call: TRBD2; clone_size: few; cdr3_aa: CASSMTSGKVGELFF; cdr3_nt: TGTGCCAGCAGCATGACTAGCGGGAAAGTCGGGGAGCTGTTTTTT
j_call: TRBJ1-1; v_call: TRBV7-9; d_call: NA; clone_size: NA; cdr3_aa: CASSFLVYTEAFF; cdr3_nt: TGTGCCAGCAGCTTCCTGGTATACACTGAAGCTTTCTTT